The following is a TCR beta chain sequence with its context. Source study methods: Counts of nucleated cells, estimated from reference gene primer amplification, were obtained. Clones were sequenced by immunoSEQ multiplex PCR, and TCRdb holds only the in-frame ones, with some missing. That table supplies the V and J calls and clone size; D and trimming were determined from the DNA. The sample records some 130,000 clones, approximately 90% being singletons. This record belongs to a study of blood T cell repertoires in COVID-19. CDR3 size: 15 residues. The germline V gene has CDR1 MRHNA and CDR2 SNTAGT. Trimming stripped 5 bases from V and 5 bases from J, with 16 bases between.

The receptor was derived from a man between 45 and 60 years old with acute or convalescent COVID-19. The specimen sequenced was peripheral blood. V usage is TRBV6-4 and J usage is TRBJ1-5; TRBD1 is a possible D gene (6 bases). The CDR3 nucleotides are TGTGCCAGCAGTTCCCAAGGGGGGGAGCATCAGCCCCAGCATTTT. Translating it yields CASSSQGGEHQPQHF.